Presented here are 32 T cell receptor beta chains from one specimen sequenced in a study of blood T cell dynamics during melanoma immunotherapy. This sample's time point: pre-treatment baseline. Assay used: immunoSEQ multiplex PCR; TCRdb lists only in-frame clones, some missing. The data show tens of thousands of clones, approximately 90% seen once. Source: blood, taken from a patient treated with checkpoint blockade. Source of these receptors: a human donor with melanoma.

The V call is TRBV6-6, the J call TRBJ1-6, with D unresolved. The germline V gene encodes CDR1 MNHNY and CDR2 SVGAGI (reference sequence). The CDR3 sequence is 15 residues long. V lost 0 bases, J lost 10 bases, and 13 bases lay in between. The CDR3 loop reads CASSYSRDSQSPLHF. As DNA, the CDR3 is TGTGCCAGCAGTTACTCGAGAGACTCCCAATCACCCCTCCACTTT.

The rearrangement links TRBV7-2 to TRBJ2-3; 10 bases match TRBD2. The CDR3 is 17 residues long. Germline V gene sequence: CDR1 SGHTA, CDR2 FQGNSA. Trimming removed 3 bases from V and 4 bases from J; junction bases left unmatched: 10. The chain's CDR3 is CASSLAPSSGSADTQYF. CDR3 bases: TGTGCCAGCAGCTTGGCTCCCTCTAGCGGGAGCGCAGATACGCAGTATTTT.

This clone appeared a single time. The DNA of the CDR3 is TGTGCCAGCAGCTCCCTACTAGCGGGAGGGCAAGAGACCCAGTACTTC. This gives the protein CASSSLLAGGQETQYF. This chain connects TRBV7-9 to TRBJ2-5, with 13 bases aligning to TRBD2. Germline CDR1 is SEHNR and CDR2 is FQNEAQ (reference sequence). V trimming: 4 bases; J trimming: 2 bases; junction bases outside the gene matches: 4. The CDR3 has 16 residues. Complete variable domain (other parts from reference TRBV7-9 and TRBJ2-5): DTGVSQNPRHKITKRGQNVTFRCDPISEHNRLYWYRQTLGQGPEFLTYFQNEAQLEKSRLLSDRFSAERPKGSFSTLEIQRTEQGDSAMYLCASSSLLAGGQETQYFGPGTRLLVL.

The J gene is TRBJ2-5, the V gene TRBV28; the match to TRBD2 covers 12 bases. The junction had 13 bases not matched to a gene; V was cut back by 7 bases and J by 4 bases. Germline CDR1 and CDR2: MDHEN and SYDVKM. The CDR3 extends over 17 amino acids. CDR3: CASKGRLAGVWGETQYF. Written as DNA, the CDR3 is TGTGCCAGCAAGGGCCGACTAGCGGGAGTGTGGGGAGAGACCCAGTACTTC.

This clone was observed once. V and J are TRBV2 and TRBJ2-1; 9 bases are shared with TRBD2. The CDR3 extends over 15 amino acids. CDR1 SNHLY and CDR2 FYNNEI come from the germline V gene. J lost 0 bases, V lost 5 bases, and 2 bases had no gene match. The CDR3 spells CASSRSGSSYNEQFF. CDR3 DNA sequence: TGTGCCAGCAGTCGTAGCGGGAGCTCCTACAATGAGCAGTTCTTC.

The rearrangement joins TRBV2 to TRBJ1-6, with D possibly matching TRBD1 (5 bases). The V and J ends lost 5 bases and 10 bases respectively, with 15 bases between them. This CDR3 spans 14 amino acids. The germline CDR1 and CDR2 sequences are SNHLY and FYNNEI. CDR3 sequence: CASSIPGLGSPLHF. The CDR3 bases are TGTGCCAGCAGTATTCCGGGACTTGGGTCACCCCTCCACTTT.

The rearrangement uses TRBV6-1 and TRBJ1-1, with D hard to call. The V end lost 7 bases, the J end lost 3 bases, and 18 bases lay between the germline ends. The germline gives CDR1 MNHNS, CDR2 SASEGT. The CDR3 length is 15 residues. The CDR3 bases are TGTGCCAGCACGCCAAGGCCCCGGGCAGACACTGAAGCTTTCTTT. Translation: CASTPRPRADTEAFF.

The chain has TRBV7-9 and TRBJ2-2; no clear D. V was cut by 0 bases and J by 8 bases, with 4 bases left in between. In germline, CDR1 is SEHNR, CDR2 FQNEAQ (reference sequence). The CDR3 extends over 12 amino acids. The CDR3 protein is CASSLAGGELFF. The DNA for the CDR3 is TGTGCCAGCAGCTTAGCAGGAGGGGAGCTGTTTTTT. Drawing the rest from reference TRBV7-9 and TRBJ2-2, the complete variable domain is DTGVSQNPRHKITKRGQNVTFRCDPISEHNRLYWYRQTLGQGPEFLTYFQNEAQLEKSRLLSDRFSAERPKGSFSTLEIQRTEQGDSAMYLCASSLAGGELFFGEGSRLTVL.

This chain links TRBV5-4 with TRBJ2-3; tentative D call: TRBD2 (5 bases). V was shortened by 3 bases and J by 0 bases, with 11 bases between the two germline ends. CDR1 and CDR2 from the germline V gene are SGHNT and YYREEE (reference sequence). The CDR3 spans 15 residues. CDR3 protein: CASSSKDSSTDTQYF. As DNA, the CDR3 is TGTGCCAGCAGCTCCAAGGACTCCAGCACAGATACGCAGTATTTT.

This chain connects TRBV5-1 to TRBJ1-1; 12 bases are shared with TRBD1. CDR1 is SGHRS, CDR2 YFSETQ, per germline. V trimming: 0 bases; J trimming: 4 bases; junction bases outside the gene matches: 1. The CDR3 has 15 amino acids. The CDR3 spells CASSLGDRGPTEAFF. In DNA form, the CDR3 reads TGCGCCAGCAGCTTGGGGGACAGGGGGCCCACTGAAGCTTTCTTT.

This clone was picked up one time. The chain is built from TRBV5-6 and TRBJ2-1; TRBD1 aligns across 9 bases. This CDR3 is 15 amino acids long. The germline V gene has CDR1 SGHDT and CDR2 YYEEEE. The V segment lost 4 bases and the J segment 8 bases; nucleotides outside the gene matches: 10. The CDR3 DNA reads TGTGCCAGCAGCATCCGGGACAGGGTGATTCATGAGCAGTTCTTC. It is translated as CASSIRDRVIHEQFF.

The chain combines TRBV27 with TRBJ2-7; 9 nucleotides line up with TRBD2. Germline CDR1 is MNHEY and CDR2 is SMNVEV (reference sequence). The length of the CDR3 is 14 residues. V was pared by 6 bases and J by 2 bases, with 5 bases of the junction left unmatched. Written as DNA, the CDR3 is TGTGCCAGCAGGGATAGCGGGGGAACCTACGAGCAGTACTTC. Its protein product is CASRDSGGTYEQYF.

This clone has only one observation. The junction and the germline gene differ at one end; a read error may be behind it. The rearrangement links TRBV7-7 to TRBJ2-5; 7 nucleotides align to TRBD2. In germline, CDR1 is SSHAT, CDR2 FNYEAQ (reference sequence). There are 15 residues in the CDR3. CDR3 region: CASSSTTGLSGTQYF. Here the CDR3 DNA reads TGTGCTAGCAGCTCGACGACGGGACTATCGGGGACCCAGTACTTC.

The gene calls are TRBV5-4 and TRBJ1-2, with TRBD1 as a possible D gene (5 bases). This CDR3 spans 16 amino acids. Germline-derived CDR1 and CDR2 are SGHNT and YYREEE (reference sequence). V lost 2 bases, J lost 6 bases, and 20 bases lay in between. The CDR3 nucleotides are TGTGCCAGCAGCTTATACGGGGATGTTATAGGGGATGGCTACACCTTC. It codes for CASSLYGDVIGDGYTF.

The J gene is TRBJ1-2, the V gene TRBV29-1, with 11 bases fitting TRBD1. V lost 6 bases, J lost 5 bases, and 5 bases stayed unmatched. CDR1 is SQVTM and CDR2 is ANQGSEA in the germline V gene. The CDR3 extends over 13 amino acids. The CDR3 loop reads CSVPGTGGYGYTF. DNA of the CDR3: TGCAGCGTCCCCGGGACAGGGGGTTATGGCTACACCTTC.

This sequence joins TRBV9 and TRBJ2-1, with D possibly being TRBD2 (6 bases). Germline V gives CDR1 SGDLS, CDR2 YYNGEE. V lost 0 bases and J lost 5, with 12 bases in between. This CDR3 is 15 amino acids long. The DNA for the CDR3 is TGTGCCAGCAGCGTAGGAGCCGGGAGCCACAATGAGCAGTTCTTC. Residues: CASSVGAGSHNEQFF.

The V call is TRBV4-2, the J call TRBJ2-2; 10 bases agree with TRBD2. The trim removed 4 bases at V and 4 bases at J, leaving 21 bases unmatched. Germline CDR1 and CDR2: LGHNA and YNFKEQ. The CDR3 is made up of 21 amino acids. CDR3 bases: TGTGCCAGCAGCCTCACCCGAGGGGCTAGCGGGAGATCGGCGGGCACCGGGGAGCTGTTTTTT. It codes for CASSLTRGASGRSAGTGELFF.

The chain employs TRBV5-4 and TRBJ1-2, with D perhaps TRBD1 (6 bases). V lost 4 bases and J lost 1, with 14 bases in between. Germline lookup yields CDR1 SGHNT and CDR2 YYREEE (reference sequence). The CDR3 spans 15 residues. The CDR3: CASSLSGANNYGYTF. CDR3 nucleotide sequence: TGTGCCAGCAGCCTCTCAGGGGCTAATAACTATGGCTACACCTTC.

In this sample, this clone turned up a few times. CDR3 amino acids: CASSRNKEGRQYF. CDR3 in DNA: TGTGCCAGTAGTCGAAATAAGGAGGGGCGGCAGTACTTC. The J gene is TRBJ2-7, the V gene TRBV19; D may be TRBD2 (6 bases). The CDR3 sequence is 13 residues long. The germline V and J ends were trimmed by 5 bases and 9 bases, with 17 bases remaining between them. Looked up from germline, CDR1 is LNHDA and CDR2 is SQIVND (reference sequence).

This chain's CDR3 is CASSLSLDSANTGELFF. The CDR3 bases are TGTGCCAGCAGCCTCTCGCTGGACAGTGCGAACACCGGGGAGCTGTTTTTT. J is TRBJ2-2 and V is TRBV7-3; maybe TRBD1 (6 bases). Between the trimmed V and J ends, which lost 5 bases and 0 bases, there was a span of 16 bases. The germline V gene encodes CDR1 SGHTA and CDR2 FQGTGA. The CDR3 runs 17 residues.

J is TRBJ2-1 and V is TRBV7-9; TRBD1 or TRBD2 may be the D gene (5 bases each). Germline values: CDR1 SEHNR, CDR2 FQNEAQ (reference sequence). This CDR3 spans 14 amino acids. With 0 bases removed from V and 8 bases from J, the gap between germline ends came to 11 bases. The DNA for the CDR3 is TGTGCCAGCAGCTTAGCGGGACCACGGGATGAGCAGTTCTTC. Its protein product is CASSLAGPRDEQFF.

The rearrangement links TRBV10-3 to TRBJ2-1; tentatively, D is TRBD1 (6 bases). The CDR3 is made up of 13 amino acids. Germline lookup yields CDR1 ENHRY and CDR2 SYGVKD. Trimming took 3 bases from V and 7 from J, leaving 10 bases between them. Written as DNA, the CDR3 is TGTGCCATCAGTGACGCCACAGGGAATGAGCAGTTCTTC. Translation gives CAISDATGNEQFF.

The rearrangement uses TRBV28 and TRBJ2-6, with D unresolved. The CDR3 sequence is 17 residues long. V lost 4 bases, J lost 0 bases, and 13 bases lay in between. CDR1 and CDR2 from the germline V gene are MDHEN and SYDVKM. The CDR3 is CASSSSTAPSGANVLTF. CDR3 DNA sequence: TGTGCCAGCAGTTCGTCAACAGCGCCCTCTGGGGCCAACGTCCTGACTTTC.

The chain has TRBV7-5 and TRBJ2-2; TRBD1, the table's D call, lacks a check against the DNA. TRBV7-5 represents a pseudogene. CDR3 size: 18 residues. The CDR3 bases are TGTGTCAGAAGCTTATGGTTAACCGGGACACCGAACACCGGGGAGCTGTTTTTT. This encodes CVRSLWLTGTPNTGELFF.

The genes are TRBV28 and TRBJ2-3, with TRBD1 matching over 10 bases. The ends lost 2 bases at V and 4 bases at J; junction bases unmatched: 6. Germline V gene lookup returns CDR1 MDHEN and CDR2 SYDVKM. CDR3 size: 16 residues. The CDR3 region has the DNA TGTGCCAGCAGTTTAGCCCCGGGACAGGGGCCAGATACGCAGTATTTT. This translates into CASSLAPGQGPDTQYF.

This chain joins TRBV11-3 and TRBJ2-5, with D tentatively TRBD2 (6 bases). Trimming shortened V by 4 bases and J by 2 bases, and 8 bases separated the two germline ends. This CDR3 region has 13 residues. Germline V gene sequence: CDR1 SGHNT, CDR2 YENEEA. CDR3: CASSSGLQETQYF. DNA of the CDR3: TGTGCCAGCAGCTCGGGACTTCAAGAGACCCAGTACTTC.

V and J are TRBV18 and TRBJ1-5, with a possible D match to TRBD1 (5 bases). CDR3 size: 16 residues. Per the germline V gene, CDR1 is KGHSH and CDR2 is LQKENI. V was pared by 1 base and J by 1 base, with 11 bases between. CDR3 region: CASSPLGEGSNQPQHF. CDR3 DNA sequence: TGTGCCAGCTCACCACTTGGGGAGGGGAGCAATCAGCCCCAGCATTTT. Looking up the rest from reference TRBV18 and TRBJ1-5 gives the full variable domain: NAGVMQNPRHLVRRRGQEARLRCSPMKGHSHVYWYRQLPEEGLKFMVYLQKENIIDESGMPKERFSAEFPKEGPSILRIQQVVRGDSAAYFCASSPLGEGSNQPQHFGDGTRLSIL.

The gene calls are TRBV28 and TRBJ1-5; possibly TRBD1 for D (6 bases). Germline CDR1 reads MDHEN; CDR2 reads SYDVKM. The CDR3 totals 15 residues. The V and J ends lost 5 bases and 2 bases respectively, with 13 bases between them. CDR3 nucleotide sequence: TGTGCCAGCAGTGGGGGCGGGGTCGGCAATCAGCCCCAGCATTTT. It encodes CASSGGGVGNQPQHF.

This sequence joins TRBV28 and TRBJ1-2, with D maybe TRBD1 (5 bases). Trimming stripped 2 bases from V and 8 bases from J, with 12 bases between. CDR3 length: 13 amino acids. Germline V gives CDR1 MDHEN, CDR2 SYDVKM. The CDR3 loop is CASSLLGAEGYTF. The CDR3 DNA is TGTGCCAGCAGTTTACTCGGGGCGGAAGGCTACACCTTC.

This sequence joins TRBV29-1 and TRBJ1-2; weak D call: TRBD1 (6 bases). The CDR3 is 12 residues long. Deletions cut 7 bases from V and 1 base from J, with 10 bases between. Germline CDR1 reads SQVTM; CDR2 reads ANQGSEA. The CDR3 DNA is TGCAGCGGGGGGCCCGGTAACTATGGCTACACCTTC. Protein: CSGGPGNYGYTF.

This sequence joins TRBV2 and TRBJ2-5, with 14 bases lining up with TRBD2. V lost 9 bases to trimming and J lost 5 bases; unmatched junction nucleotides: 11. The CDR3 runs to 16 residues. The germline gives CDR1 SNHLY, CDR2 FYNNEI. CDR3 sequence: CARNRLAGGPRETQYF. The CDR3, as DNA: TGTGCCAGGAATCGACTAGCGGGAGGGCCGCGGGAGACCCAGTACTTC.

The J gene is TRBJ2-7, the V gene TRBV7-2; D is unclear. CDR3 length equals 11 residues. Between the trimmed V and J ends, which lost 6 bases and 6 bases, there was a span of 9 bases. Germline V gives CDR1 SGHTA, CDR2 FQGNSA. CDR3 region: CASRIGLEQYF. As DNA, the CDR3 is TGTGCCAGCAGGATAGGGCTCGAGCAGTACTTC. The full variable domain, its missing parts supplied by reference TRBV7-2 and TRBJ2-7, is GAGVSQSPSNKVTEKGKDVELRCDPISGHTALYWYRQSLGQGLEFLIYFQGNSAPDKSGLPSDRFSAERTGGSVSTLTIQRTQQEDSAVYLCASRIGLEQYFGPGTRLTVT.